This passage covers 24 T cell receptor beta chains from one sample sequenced in a study of T cells after yellow fever vaccination. TCRdb used MiXCR to reprocess the 5' RACE reads, holding one entry per CDR3 protein. The repertoire holds 80,000 to 100,000 distinct CDR3 sequences, with roughly 5.2% as singletons. Here the sequenced sample was CD8+ T cells sorted from PBMCs, taken 10 days after the yellow fever booster vaccination. The receptors come from a man between 18 and 29 years old who received the YFV17D yellow fever vaccine.

The table lists this clonotype with a few counts. This chain connects TRBV7-9 to TRBJ1-2; D uncertain. Looked up from germline, CDR1 is SEHNR and CDR2 is FQNEAQ (reference sequence). V shed 3 bases and J shed 1 base, with 9 bases lying between them. The CDR3 is made up of 14 amino acids. The CDR3 DNA sequence: TGTGCCAGCAGCTTGGTCCAGATTAACTATGGCTACACCTTC. This codes for CASSLVQINYGYTF.

This clonotype was counted between two and nine times. This rearrangement joins TRBV29-1 to TRBJ2-2; D perhaps matches TRBD1 (5 bases). Per germline, CDR1 SQVTM and CDR2 ANQGSEA. V was pared by 3 bases and J by 0 bases, with 11 bases between. The CDR3 has 15 residues. In nucleotides, the CDR3 is TGCAGCGTTGATCGGGCAGGGACGAACACCGGGGAGCTGTTTTTT. Translation gives CSVDRAGTNTGELFF.

This clonotype was observed at least ten times. This chain links TRBV7-8 with TRBJ2-5, with D possibly matching TRBD1 (5 bases). V shed 6 bases and J shed 6 bases, with 23 bases lying between them. The CDR3 length is 16 residues. The germline CDR1 and CDR2 sequences are SGHVS and FQNEAQ. The CDR3 protein is CASRPDTPLRTKTQYF. Written as DNA, the CDR3 is TGTGCCAGCAGGCCGGACACCCCTTTAAGGACGAAGACCCAGTACTTC.

This clonotype has only a few counts. The chain combines TRBV19 with TRBJ2-1; TRBD2 matches 7 bases. V shed 0 bases and J 8 bases; nucleotides not matched to a gene: 4. Germline-derived CDR1 and CDR2 are LNHDA and SQIVND (reference sequence). This CDR3 spans 14 amino acids. The CDR3 DNA is TGTGCCAGTAGTATAGATGCAGGGAGGGATGAGCAGTTCTTC. Its translation is CASSIDAGRDEQFF.

Here the CDR3 DNA reads TGCGCCAGCAGCCAAGTGCTAGCGGGAACCTACAATGAGCAGTTCTTC. Residues: CASSQVLAGTYNEQFF. The chain uses TRBV4-1 and TRBJ2-1; 9 positions match TRBD2. CDR1 and CDR2 (germline): MGHRA, YSYEKL. This CDR3 is 16 amino acids long. With 1 base clipped from V and 2 bases from J, the junction kept 3 bases outside the gene matches.

This clonotype was counted only a few times. This rearrangement joins TRBV6-2 or TRBV6-3 to TRBJ1-2; weak D call: TRBD1 (5 bases). The ends were cut back, 8 bases at V and 8 bases at J, with 18 bases in the middle. The length of the CDR3 is 13 residues. CDR1 MNHEY and CDR2 SVGEGT come from the germline V gene. CDR3 residues: CASDPQGGDGYTF. In DNA, the CDR3 is TGTGCCAGCGACCCTCAGGGAGGGGACGGCTACACCTTC.

The chain carries TRBV5-1 and TRBJ2-1, with 8 positions matching TRBD2. Germline values: CDR1 SGHRS, CDR2 YFSETQ. The CDR3 has 15 amino acids. V gave up 2 bases and J gave up 4 bases; unmatched junction bases: 5. The CDR3: CASSLWRGDYNEQFF. In DNA, the CDR3 is TGCGCCAGCAGCTTATGGCGGGGGGATTACAATGAGCAGTTCTTC.

The chain couples TRBV18 to TRBJ2-3; D gene unclear. The germline V and J ends were trimmed by 7 bases and 2 bases, with 10 bases remaining between them. This CDR3 region has 13 residues. Germline loops: CDR1 KGHSH, CDR2 LQKENI. The CDR3 nucleotides are TGTGCCAGCTGTGGATCGAACACAGATACGCAGTATTTT. Residues: CASCGSNTDTQYF.

This clonotype was seen at least ten times. The chain is built from TRBV7-8 and TRBJ2-1; the D gene is possibly TRBD1 (6 bases). The CDR3 loop spans 14 amino acids. The germline CDR1 and CDR2 sequences are SGHVS and FQNEAQ. Trimming stripped 5 bases from V and 5 bases from J, with 13 bases between. This CDR3 is CASSPRTANNEQFF. Written as DNA, the CDR3 is TGTGCCAGCAGCCCACGGACAGCTAACAATGAGCAGTTCTTC.

The genes are TRBV6-1 and TRBJ2-4; TRBD2 aligns across 8 bases. The CDR3 extends over 20 amino acids. Unmatched junction bases numbered 17, after V lost 2 bases and J lost 2 bases. Germline V gene sequence: CDR1 MNHNS, CDR2 SASEGT. CDR3 protein: CASSERAAGGPSATKNIQYF. DNA for the CDR3: TGTGCCAGCAGTGAACGAGCCGCGGGGGGCCCGTCTGCGACCAAAAACATTCAGTACTTC.

This clonotype was observed at least ten times. V gene TRBV5-6 combines with J gene TRBJ2-2; D gene unclear. V was trimmed by 4 bases and J by 1 base, leaving 11 bases between them. The CDR3 loop spans 15 amino acids. In germline, CDR1 is SGHDT, CDR2 YYEEEE. CDR3 region: CASSTRRQNTGELFF. CDR3 nucleotide sequence: TGTGCCAGCAGCACTCGTCGACAGAACACCGGGGAGCTGTTTTTT.

The chain carries TRBV9 and TRBJ2-1; D unresolved. The V gene lost 3 bases and the J gene lost 3 bases, with 16 bases spanning the gap. The CDR3 contains 16 residues. Germline V gene data show CDR1 as SGDLS and CDR2 as YYNGEE. This CDR3 is CASSAGDGYLYNEQFF. In nucleotides, the CDR3 is TGTGCCAGCAGCGCGGGCGACGGATACCTCTACAATGAGCAGTTCTTC.

V is TRBV4-2 and J is TRBJ2-7; D might be TRBD1 or TRBD2, each matching 5 bases. The CDR3 is 15 residues long. V lost 8 bases and J 3 bases, leaving 20 bases between the germline ends. Germline CDR1 reads LGHNA; CDR2 reads YNFKEQ. The CDR3, as DNA: TGTGCCAGCTCCAACCACCGGGACGGAAACTACGAGCAGTACTTC. Protein product: CASSNHRDGNYEQYF.

This chain connects TRBV19 to TRBJ2-7; D tentatively fits TRBD1 or TRBD2 (5 bases each). In germline, CDR1 is LNHDA, CDR2 SQIVND (reference sequence). With 7 bases removed from V and 0 bases from J, the gap between germline ends came to 13 bases. The CDR3 runs to 14 residues. CDR3 sequence (DNA): TGTGCCAGTACCGACTGGGGGAGCTCCTACGAGCAGTACTTC. It is translated as CASTDWGSSYEQYF. Complete variable domain (other parts from reference TRBV19 and TRBJ2-7): DGGITQSPKYLFRKEGQNVTLSCEQNLNHDAMYWYRQDPGQGLRLIYYSQIVNDFQKGDIAEGYSVSREKKESFPLTVTSAQKNPTAFYLCASTDWGSSYEQYFGPGTRLTVT.

The sample holds a few counts of this clonotype. This chain joins TRBV5-6 and TRBJ2-3; 9 bases match TRBD2. The V segment lost 4 bases and the J segment 2 bases; nucleotides outside the gene matches: 8. Germline loops: CDR1 SGHDT, CDR2 YYEEEE. There are 16 residues in the CDR3. DNA for the CDR3: TGTGCCAGCAGCGGGCGGGGGGGCAGATCCACAGATACGCAGTATTTT. This codes for CASSGRGGRSTDTQYF.

The sample holds a few counts of this clonotype. This chain joins TRBV4-3 and TRBJ1-5; D is possibly TRBD1 (6 bases). This CDR3 is 15 amino acids long. Germline lookup yields CDR1 LGHNA and CDR2 YSLEER. V lost 0 bases to trimming and J lost 7 bases, with 13 bases between them. This chain's CDR3 is CASSQDRGDRQPQHF. The DNA for the CDR3 is TGCGCCAGCAGCCAAGATAGGGGGGATCGCCAGCCCCAGCATTTT.

The chain combines TRBV3-1 with TRBJ2-3; 11 bases map to TRBD2. Per germline, CDR1 LGHDT and CDR2 YNNKEL (reference sequence). Trimming took 1 base from V and 0 from J; bases not matched to a gene: 3. The CDR3 is made up of 17 amino acids. The CDR3 region has the DNA TGTGCCAGCAGCCAAGGACTAGCGGGGATAAGCACAGATACGCAGTATTTT. It yields the protein CASSQGLAGISTDTQYF.

The chain couples TRBV27 to TRBJ1-1; no clear D. The CDR3 runs to 14 residues. Germline V CDR1 and CDR2: MNHEY, SMNVEV (reference sequence). The germline V and J ends were trimmed by 3 bases and 8 bases, with 16 bases remaining between them. CDR3 bases: TGTGCCAGCAGTTTTGGGCCTTTGGGGAGCGAAGCTTTCTTT. Its translation: CASSFGPLGSEAFF.

The chain joins TRBV5-5 to TRBJ2-7; the D gene is possibly TRBD1 (5 bases). This CDR3 comprises 17 residues. The germline V and J ends were trimmed by 2 bases and 5 bases, with 23 bases remaining between them. Germline assignment: CDR1 SGHKS and CDR2 YYEKEE (reference sequence). CDR3: CASSFGHRAPWGHEQYF. The CDR3 DNA reads TGTGCCAGCAGCTTTGGGCACCGGGCCCCGTGGGGCCACGAGCAGTACTTC.

This clonotype came up a few times. The rearrangement links TRBV10-2 to TRBJ2-7; tentatively, D is TRBD1 (6 bases). CDR1 and CDR2 (germline): WSHSY, SAAADI. The CDR3 is made up of 14 amino acids. V was clipped by 10 bases and J by 1 base, with 17 bases between them. The CDR3 DNA reads as TGCGCCACGGGTCAGGGGCTCTTATCCTACGAGCAGTACTTC. It translates to CATGQGLLSYEQYF.

The chain uses TRBV12-3 or TRBV12-4 and TRBJ2-1, with a tentative D call TRBD2 (5 bases). CDR3 length equals 14 residues. The germline V and J ends were trimmed by 4 bases and 3 bases, with 10 bases remaining between them. The CDR3 bases are TGTGCCAGCAGTTCAAGCGGAATCTACAATGAGCAGTTCTTC. Translation gives CASSSSGIYNEQFF.

This clonotype has at least ten counts. The chain joins TRBV7-8 to TRBJ2-3; 7 nucleotides line up with TRBD2. Germline V CDR1 and CDR2: SGHVS, FQNEAQ. Germline trimming cut 2 bases from V and 0 bases from J; bases unmatched to any gene: 5. This CDR3 is built from 16 residues. CDR3 nucleotide sequence: TGTGCCAGCAGCTTAAATACGGGGGGAAGCACAGATACGCAGTATTTT. Its protein product is CASSLNTGGSTDTQYF.

This clonotype was found a few times. The rearrangement uses TRBV6-6 and TRBJ2-3; 7 nucleotides line up with TRBD1. The V gene end was trimmed by 6 bases and the J gene end by 2 bases; junction bases not matched to a gene: 8. The CDR3 length is 15 residues. The germline CDR1 and CDR2 sequences are MNHNY and SVGAGI (reference sequence). The CDR3 bases are TGTGCCAGCAGCACCGACAGGGATGCCACAGATACGCAGTATTTT. Its translation: CASSTDRDATDTQYF.

This clonotype came up many times. This chain links TRBV6-2 or TRBV6-3 with TRBJ2-7; D uncertain. Trimming cost V 4 bases and J 0 bases, with 10 bases left between them. The CDR3 sequence is 14 residues long. Germline V gives CDR1 MNHEY, CDR2 SVGEGT. CDR3 sequence reads: CASSSRTDSYEQYF. The DNA of the CDR3 is TGTGCCAGCAGTTCCCGGACGGACTCCTACGAGCAGTACTTC.